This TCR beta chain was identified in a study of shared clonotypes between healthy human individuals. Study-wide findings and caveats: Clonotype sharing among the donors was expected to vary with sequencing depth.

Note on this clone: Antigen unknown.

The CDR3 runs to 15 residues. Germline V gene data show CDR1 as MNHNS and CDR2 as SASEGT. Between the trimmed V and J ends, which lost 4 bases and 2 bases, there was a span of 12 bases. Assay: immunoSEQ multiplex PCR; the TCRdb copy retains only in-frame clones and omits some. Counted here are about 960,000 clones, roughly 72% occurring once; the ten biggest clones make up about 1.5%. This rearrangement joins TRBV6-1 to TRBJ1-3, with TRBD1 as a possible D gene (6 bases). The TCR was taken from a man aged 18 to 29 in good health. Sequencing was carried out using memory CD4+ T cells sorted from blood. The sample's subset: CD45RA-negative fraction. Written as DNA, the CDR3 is TGTGCCAGCAGTGTTATCAGGGGCCCTGGAAACACCATATATTTT. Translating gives CASSVIRGPGNTIYF.